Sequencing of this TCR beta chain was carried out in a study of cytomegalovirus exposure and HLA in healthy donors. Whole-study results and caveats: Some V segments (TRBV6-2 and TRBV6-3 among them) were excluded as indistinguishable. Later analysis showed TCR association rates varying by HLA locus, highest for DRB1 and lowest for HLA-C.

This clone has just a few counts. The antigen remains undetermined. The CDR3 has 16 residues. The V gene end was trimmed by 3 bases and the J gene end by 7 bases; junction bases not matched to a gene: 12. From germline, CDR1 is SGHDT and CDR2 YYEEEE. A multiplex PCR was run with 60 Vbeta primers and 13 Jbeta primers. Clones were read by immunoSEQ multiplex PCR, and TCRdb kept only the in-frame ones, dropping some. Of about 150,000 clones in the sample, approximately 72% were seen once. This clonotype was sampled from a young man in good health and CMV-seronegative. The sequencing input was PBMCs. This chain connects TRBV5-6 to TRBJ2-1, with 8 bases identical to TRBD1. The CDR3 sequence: CASSSDRTGSVNEQFF. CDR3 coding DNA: TGTGCCAGCAGCTCTGACCGGACAGGGTCGGTGAATGAGCAGTTCTTC.